This T cell receptor beta chain was documented in a study of T cell repertoires in cytomegalovirus infection. Study overall: It can be stated that public TCR beta signatures indicated CMV infection as well as a matching HLA type.

Findings and caveats of the study: In two of eight donors, the top clonotype was HLA-C-restricted CMV-specific. Carriers of CMV plus the relevant HLA were identified by cumulative public TCR beta family frequency.

There are a few counts of this clonotype. The antigen is unknown. MiXCR was run by TCRdb on the reads, yielding one entry per CDR3 protein. The profile shows just under 550,000 distinct CDR3 sequences, about 30% of them singletons. Germline CDR1 and CDR2: MNHEY and SMNVEV (reference sequence). The CDR3 extends over 15 amino acids. J lost 5 bases, V lost 8 bases, and 8 bases had no gene match. The V call is TRBV27, the J call TRBJ2-1; 11 bases fit TRBD2. The TCR comes from a human donor in good health (CMV status not recorded). Some clones in this sample may be carry-over from other donors' samples. The sequencing input was PBMCs. The CDR3 DNA reads TGTGCCAGCTTACAACCGGGACTAGCGGACAATGAGCAGTTCTTC. Amino acids: CASLQPGLADNEQFF.